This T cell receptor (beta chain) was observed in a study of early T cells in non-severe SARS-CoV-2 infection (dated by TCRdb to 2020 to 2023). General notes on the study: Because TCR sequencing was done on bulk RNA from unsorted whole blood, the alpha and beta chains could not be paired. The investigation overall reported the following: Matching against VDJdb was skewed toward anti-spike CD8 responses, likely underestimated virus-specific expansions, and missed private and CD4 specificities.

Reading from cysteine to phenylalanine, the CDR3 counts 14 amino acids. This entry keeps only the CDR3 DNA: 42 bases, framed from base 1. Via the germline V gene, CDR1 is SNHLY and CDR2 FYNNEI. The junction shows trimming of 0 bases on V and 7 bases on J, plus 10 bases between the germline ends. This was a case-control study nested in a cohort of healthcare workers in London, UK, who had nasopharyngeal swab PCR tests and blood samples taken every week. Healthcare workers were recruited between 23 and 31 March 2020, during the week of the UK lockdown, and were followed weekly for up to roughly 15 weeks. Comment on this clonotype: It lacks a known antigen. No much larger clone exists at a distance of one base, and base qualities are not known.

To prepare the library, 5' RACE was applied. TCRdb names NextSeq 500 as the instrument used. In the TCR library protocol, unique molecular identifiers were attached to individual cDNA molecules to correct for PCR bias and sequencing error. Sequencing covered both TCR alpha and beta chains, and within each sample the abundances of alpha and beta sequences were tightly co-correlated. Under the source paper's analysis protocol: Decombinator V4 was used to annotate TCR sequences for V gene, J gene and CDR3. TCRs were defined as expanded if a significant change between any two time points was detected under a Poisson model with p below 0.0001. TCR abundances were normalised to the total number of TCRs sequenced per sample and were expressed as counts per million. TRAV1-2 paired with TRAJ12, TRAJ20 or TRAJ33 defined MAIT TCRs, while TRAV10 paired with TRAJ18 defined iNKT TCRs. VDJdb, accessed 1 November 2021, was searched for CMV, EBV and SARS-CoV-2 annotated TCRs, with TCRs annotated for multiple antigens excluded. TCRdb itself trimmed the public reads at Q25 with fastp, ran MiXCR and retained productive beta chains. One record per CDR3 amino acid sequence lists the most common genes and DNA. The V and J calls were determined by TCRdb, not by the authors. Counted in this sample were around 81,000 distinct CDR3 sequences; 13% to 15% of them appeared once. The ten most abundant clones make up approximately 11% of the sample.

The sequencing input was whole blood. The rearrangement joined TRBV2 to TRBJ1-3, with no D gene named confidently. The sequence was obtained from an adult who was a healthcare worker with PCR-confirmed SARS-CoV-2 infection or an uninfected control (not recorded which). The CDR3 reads CASSEALAGNTIYF. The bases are TGTGCCAGCAGTGAAGCGCTTGCGGGTAACACCATATATTTT.